The 21 T cell receptor beta chains in this list originate from one sample, sequenced in a study of cytomegalovirus exposure and HLA in healthy donors. PCR used 60 Vbeta primers and 13 Jbeta primers. Sequenced by immunoSEQ multiplex PCR; TCRdb stores in-frame clones only, minus some. The sample shows under 150,000 clones, roughly three fifths of them seen only once. The sequencing sample was made of PBMCs. The receptors originated from a woman in her thirties or forties in good health and CMV-seronegative.

The CDR3 is CASSPPGQINQPQHF. CDR3 bases: TGTGCCAGCAGTCCACCGGGACAGATCAATCAGCCCCAGCATTTT. The rearrangement uses TRBV27 and TRBJ1-5; 7 bases match TRBD1. Unmatched junction bases numbered 7, after V lost 5 bases and J lost 3 bases. CDR3 length equals 15 residues. Germline-derived CDR1 and CDR2 are MNHEY and SMNVEV (reference sequence).

This clone was seen a handful of times. The chain joins TRBV2 to TRBJ2-6; 7 bases agree with TRBD1. Germline CDR1 and CDR2: SNHLY and FYNNEI. The CDR3 runs 16 residues. Unmatched junction bases numbered 8, after V lost 7 bases and J lost 2 bases. CDR3 loop: CASNPLDRAGANVLTF. CDR3 bases: TGTGCCAGCAACCCGCTTGACAGGGCTGGGGCCAACGTCCTGACTTTC.

This chain uses TRBV5-8 with TRBJ2-3, with 7 bases fitting TRBD1. This CDR3 has 11 amino acids. The junction had 5 bases not matched to a gene; V was cut back by 2 bases and J by 14 bases. Germline CDR1 SGHTS, CDR2 YDEGEE. The CDR3 bases are TGTGCCAGCAGCTTCAGGGGGACCCGGTATTTT. As protein: CASSFRGTRYF. The full variable domain, rest sourced from reference TRBV5-8 and TRBJ2-3, is EAGVTQSPTHLIKTRGQQATLRCSPISGHTSVYWYQQALGLGLQFLLWYDEGEERNRGNFPPRFSGRQFPNYSSELNVNALELEDSALYLCASSFRGTRYFGPGTRLTVL.

The chain recombines TRBV25-1 with TRBJ2-3; 11 nucleotides agree with TRBD2. The V gene's germline CDR1 is MGHDK and CDR2 SYGVNS. The CDR3 totals 16 residues. Germline trimming cut 2 bases from V and 5 bases from J; bases unmatched to any gene: 6. The CDR3 protein is CASSELAGGREDTQYF. CDR3 DNA sequence: TGTGCCAGCAGTGAACTAGCGGGGGGCCGGGAAGATACGCAGTATTTT.

This clone was seen only once. Other DNA sequences of this sample code for an identical CDR3. This chain joins TRBV7-9 and TRBJ1-1, with D perhaps matching TRBD1 (5 bases). Germline V gives CDR1 SEHNR, CDR2 FQNEAQ (reference sequence). The CDR3 runs 13 residues. Trimming stripped 5 bases from V and 2 bases from J, with 9 bases between. CDR3 protein: CASSLDRNTEAFF. CDR3 DNA: TGTGCCAGCAGCCTCGACAGAAACACTGAAGCTTTCTTT.

The rearrangement uses TRBV20-1 and TRBJ2-3; no firm D call. V was clipped by 8 bases and J by 4 bases, with 10 bases between them. The CDR3 has 11 amino acids. Germline V gene data show CDR1 as DFQATT and CDR2 as SNEGSKA (reference sequence). CDR3 protein: CSTRQADTQYF. CDR3 coding DNA: TGCAGTACTCGACAAGCAGATACGCAGTATTTT.

The V and J genes are TRBV18 and TRBJ1-3; a weak D match, TRBD1 (6 bases). V lost 1 base, J lost 0 bases, and 16 bases lay in between. CDR1 and CDR2 (germline): KGHSH, LQKENI. The CDR3 spans 18 residues. Here the CDR3 DNA reads TGTGCCAGCTCACCACTACGGGCAGGGGAAAGCTCTGGAAACACCATATATTTT. Its translation: CASSPLRAGESSGNTIYF.

The chain links TRBV10-2 to TRBJ2-2; 12 nucleotides agree with TRBD1. The V segment lost 2 bases and the J segment 6 bases; nucleotides outside the gene matches: 4. There are 16 residues in the CDR3. The germline V gene encodes CDR1 WSHSY and CDR2 SAAADI. Written as DNA, the CDR3 is TGCGCCAGCAGTGAGAGGGGACAGGGGGCAGCCGGGGAGCTGTTTTTT. This translates into CASSERGQGAAGELFF.

This chain joins TRBV7-2 and TRBJ1-2, with a tentative D call TRBD1 (5 bases). In germline, CDR1 is SGHTA, CDR2 FQGNSA. The CDR3 covers 13 residues. Trimming cost V 5 bases and J 4 bases, with 11 bases left between them. The CDR3 DNA sequence: TGTGCCAGCAGCCCGGGACTGTCCTATGGCTACACCTTC. Translating gives CASSPGLSYGYTF.

This clone was detected only a few times. The chain combines TRBV6-4 with TRBJ2-2; 13 bases match TRBD2. The CDR3 contains 18 residues. Per the germline V gene, CDR1 is MRHNA and CDR2 is SNTAGT. J was trimmed by 0 bases and V by 4 bases; bases with no gene match: 5. The CDR3 nucleotides are TGTGCCAGCAGTGGGACTAGCGGGGGCCCTTCGAACACCGGGGAGCTGTTTTTT. It encodes CASSGTSGGPSNTGELFF.

V and J are TRBV5-6 and TRBJ2-2; tentative D call: TRBD2 (6 bases). The CDR3 is 15 amino acids. V gave up 0 bases and J gave up 1 base, with 7 bases separating them. Germline values: CDR1 SGHDT, CDR2 YYEEEE. For the CDR3, the DNA is TGTGCCAGCAGCTTGGGGGGGGTGAACACCGGGGAGCTGTTTTTT. Translated: CASSLGGVNTGELFF.

This clone was picked up a small number of times. This chain uses TRBV6-1 with TRBJ1-2; D is ambiguous. Germline loops: CDR1 MNHNS, CDR2 SASEGT. Trimming removed 4 bases at V and 5 bases at J, with 20 bases between. The CDR3 covers 16 residues. CDR3 sequence (DNA): TGTGCCAGCAGTGGCGACGGCTTGAGGCGGGCTTATGGCTACACCTTC. This codes for CASSGDGLRRAYGYTF.

To note about this clone: The same CDR3 can be traced to other DNA sequences in this sample. The chain uses TRBV7-8 and TRBJ1-4; 8 bases are shared with TRBD1. Per germline, CDR1 SGHVS and CDR2 FQNEAQ. V was pared by 0 bases and J by 5 bases, with 2 bases of the junction left unmatched. This CDR3 comprises 15 residues. The CDR3, as DNA: TGTGCCAGCAGCTTAGCACAGGGGGGGAATGAAAAACTGTTTTTT. Translating gives CASSLAQGGNEKLFF.

The count of this clone is one. The V call is TRBV5-1, the J call TRBJ1-4, with 10 bases identical to TRBD1. Germline V lookup: CDR1 SGHRS, CDR2 YFSETQ. The CDR3 is made up of 17 amino acids. The trim removed 7 bases at V and 4 bases at J, leaving 13 bases unmatched. This chain's CDR3 is CASRKSTGGVSNEKLFF. CDR3 nucleotide sequence: TGCGCCAGCCGGAAATCGACAGGGGGCGTGAGTAATGAAAAACTGTTTTTT.

This clone was detected only once. Here the CDR3 DNA reads TGTGCCTGGGACTCCGGCAGGGGTAACTATGGCTACACCTTC. Translated, it gives CAWDSGRGNYGYTF. The chain joins TRBV30 to TRBJ1-2, with a tentative D call TRBD1 (6 bases). The CDR3 has 14 residues. V lost 5 bases to trimming and J lost 1 base, with 14 bases between them. The germline V gene has CDR1 GTSNPN and CDR2 SVGIG (reference sequence).

This sequence joins TRBV30 and TRBJ1-3; unclear D gene. The V end was cut by 4 bases, the J end by 0 bases, with 10 bases between. The CDR3 is 14 residues long. The germline gives CDR1 GTSNPN, CDR2 SVGIG (reference sequence). DNA of the CDR3: TGTGCCTGGAATCGCGGTAGCTCTGGAAACACCATATATTTT. Its protein is CAWNRGSSGNTIYF.

This chain links TRBV30 with TRBJ1-2, with D possibly matching TRBD1 (6 bases). Germline V gene data show CDR1 as GTSNPN and CDR2 as SVGIG (reference sequence). V was cut by 5 bases and J by 7 bases, with 14 bases left in between. The length of the CDR3 is 12 residues. The CDR3 reads CAWETRGAGYTF. The CDR3 nucleotides are TGTGCCTGGGAGACCAGGGGTGCTGGCTACACCTTC.

The V call is TRBV4-1, the J call TRBJ1-1; a weak D match, TRBD1 (5 bases). CDR1 and CDR2 from the germline V gene are MGHRA and YSYEKL. The germline V and J ends were trimmed by 3 bases and 5 bases, with 16 bases remaining between them. CDR3 length equals 15 residues. The chain's CDR3 is CASSQIPGRGTEAFF. CDR3 sequence (DNA): TGCGCCAGCAGCCAGATACCGGGGAGGGGAACTGAAGCTTTCTTT.

The chain couples TRBV5-6 to TRBJ1-1; D is ambiguous. Germline V gene lookup returns CDR1 SGHDT and CDR2 YYEEEE. The V end was cut by 2 bases, the J end by 4 bases, with 9 bases between. The CDR3 has 13 amino acids. The CDR3 region is CASSFEGLTEAFF. The CDR3 DNA sequence: TGTGCCAGCAGCTTTGAGGGTCTCACTGAAGCTTTCTTT.

The chain's CDR3 is CAISGGGQDYEQYF. The CDR3 coding sequence is TGTGCCATCAGTGGGGGGGGGCAAGACTACGAGCAGTACTTC. The chain employs TRBV10-3 and TRBJ2-7, with D tentatively TRBD2 (7 bases). Germline assignment: CDR1 ENHRY and CDR2 SYGVKD. Deletions cut 4 bases from V and 3 bases from J, with 13 bases between. The CDR3 has 14 amino acids.

The rearrangement uses TRBV28 and TRBJ2-7; a weak D match, TRBD1 (5 bases). The CDR3 contains 13 residues. Germline loops: CDR1 MDHEN, CDR2 SYDVKM. Trimming removed 1 base from V and 3 bases from J, with 7 bases in between. The CDR3 here is CASSLLDSYEQYF. DNA of the CDR3: TGTGCCAGCAGTTTATTAGACAGCTACGAGCAGTACTTC.